This TCR beta chain was sequenced in a study of OX40 agonist ivuxolimab in advanced cancers. At the level of the whole study: Ivuxolimab was an agonistic, fully human IgG2 monoclonal antibody directed against OX40 (CD134), a costimulatory receptor. Intravenous ivuxolimab was administered to patients every 2 weeks at six dose levels: 0.01, 0.1, 0.3, 1.5, 3 and 10 mg/kg. The paper describes the monotherapy dose-escalation part (N ≈ 49 patients) of the phase I trial of ivuxolimab. Patients were allowed to have had prior anti-PD-1, anti-PD-L1 or anti-CTLA-4 therapy, and around 40% of the dose-escalation patients had previously received checkpoint inhibitors. In the dose-escalation cohort, approximately 82% of patients were male, and the mean age was approximately 60 years with a range of roughly 20 to 79. The purpose of peripheral TCRbeta sequencing was to test whether ivuxolimab changed TCR sequence diversity and led to clonal T-cell expansion. Partial responses occurred in three dose-escalation patients, of whom one had hepatocellular carcinoma and two had cutaneous melanoma. Of the 52 patients in dose escalation, around 20 had hepatocellular carcinoma, some 15 had melanoma, 9 had renal cell carcinoma and 9 had head and neck cancer. Paper-wide results and their limitations: At doses of 0.1 to 3.0 mg/kg, clonal expansion of both CD4+ and CD8+ blood T cells was observed from baseline to week 6. The antigen specificity of the peripheral T cells that underwent clonal expansion was not determined. On average, CD8+ T cells showed more expanded clones than CD4+ T cells after ivuxolimab. In partial responders in the 0.1-3.0 mg/kg groups, normalized peripheral clonal expansion was found to be among the lowest, especially among CD8+ T cells. Low levels of normalized T-cell clonal expansion were also seen in some patients who did not respond.

The trial excluded patients who had a history of autoimmune disease or who were on systemic immunosuppression. Peripheral blood for TCR sequencing was drawn from every dose cohort at baseline, at cycle 4 day 1 and at cycle 7 day 1. The samples were taken from a phase I, first-in-human, multicenter, open-label dose-escalation trial of ivuxolimab. The trial enrolled adults with locally advanced or metastatic head and neck squamous cell, hepatocellular, melanoma or renal cell carcinoma. CD4+ and CD8+ T cells were sorted separately from peripheral blood before TCR sequencing. In the case of this clone: Which antigen it targets is not known. Base qualities are missing; no much larger clone stands one base away.

Genomic DNA was isolated from the sorted cells so that the TCRbeta CDR3 region could be sequenced. TCRbeta CDR3 regions were sequenced using the immunoSEQ Assay. The source is immuneACCESS, and TCRdb retained only in-frame sequences with V and J called. Part of the clones is not carried over; for the studies checked, unresolved V genes explain less than half of this, and the remainder is unexplained. The sample contains roughly 89,000 clones, approximately 91% of them found a single time. Around 0.33% of the sample is taken by the ten largest. Sequences SGHNT (CDR1) and YYREEE (CDR2) are obtained from the germline V gene (reference sequence). CDR3 length: 15 amino acids, cysteine to phenylalanine. The sequence is cut down to CDR3 DNA, 45 bases in frame from base 1. V ends up 0 bases short and J 7 bases short, with an unmatched junction base count of 8.

In this chain, TRBV5-4 is recombined with TRBJ2-3; 7 central nucleotides agree with TRBD1. The source of this sequence is an adult with an advanced solid tumor such as melanoma, head and neck, liver or kidney cancer. This material consisted of CD4+ or CD8+ T cells sorted from blood, taken in a trial of the OX40 agonist ivuxolimab. The CDR3 here reads CASSLGQGFVNTQYF. The DNA is as follows: TGTGCCAGCAGCTTGGGACAGGGCTTCGTGAATACGCAGTATTTT.